The next 9 T cell receptor beta chains were all read from a single sample in a study of blood T cell repertoires in COVID-19. The method was immunoSEQ multiplex PCR; TCRdb's version includes in-frame clones alone and lacks a portion of them. The sample has about 380,000 clones; about 85% are singletons. Input material: peripheral blood. Receptor source: a woman aged 18 to 35 with acute or convalescent COVID-19.

The genes are TRBV24-1 and TRBJ2-2, with D perhaps matching TRBD1 (6 bases). The V gene's germline CDR1 is KGHDR and CDR2 SFDVKD. This CDR3 spans 13 amino acids. V was pared by 9 bases and J by 4 bases, with 11 bases between. CDR3 region: CATSTGSTGELFF. In nucleotides, the CDR3 is TGTGCCACCTCCACAGGGTCCACCGGGGAGCTGTTTTTT.

The table lists this clone with a few counts. V and J are TRBV5-4 and TRBJ2-3; 9 bases are shared with TRBD1. CDR1 and CDR2 (germline): SGHNT, YYREEE (reference sequence). This CDR3 comprises 16 residues. J was trimmed by 4 bases and V by 4 bases; bases with no gene match: 10. DNA of the CDR3: TGTGCCAGCAGCCGGACCGTGACAGGGGGTCCAGATACGCAGTATTTT. Amino acid sequence: CASSRTVTGGPDTQYF.

The rearrangement links TRBV6-5 to TRBJ1-2; 9 bases line up with TRBD1. Germline V gene data show CDR1 as MNHEY and CDR2 as SVGAGI. This CDR3 is 14 amino acids long. V gave up 6 bases and J gave up 8 bases; unmatched junction bases: 10. The CDR3 nucleotides read TGTGCCAGCAGCATACCGGGACAGGGTCGCGGCTACACCTTC. Its translation is CASSIPGQGRGYTF.

This clone was observed a handful of times. The CDR3 DNA reads TGTGCCAGCAGCCTGGGACAGTTCAACCAGCCCCAGCATTTT. It translates to CASSLGQFNQPQHF. The gene calls are TRBV5-8 and TRBJ1-5; 7 bases fit TRBD1. The junction had 8 bases not matched to a gene; V was cut back by 4 bases and J by 7 bases. The CDR3 is made up of 14 amino acids. CDR1 is SGHTS, CDR2 YDEGEE, per germline. Filled out from reference TRBV5-8 and TRBJ1-5, the complete variable domain reads EAGVTQSPTHLIKTRGQQATLRCSPISGHTSVYWYQQALGLGLQFLLWYDEGEERNRGNFPPRFSGRQFPNYSSELNVNALELEDSALYLCASSLGQFNQPQHFGDGTRLSIL.

The table lists this clone with a few counts. The chain's CDR3 is CASSLDLNQPQHF. For the CDR3, the DNA is TGCGCCAGCAGCTTGGACCTAAATCAGCCCCAGCATTTT. The chain has TRBV5-1 and TRBJ1-5, with D hard to call. This CDR3 has 13 amino acids. From germline, CDR1 is SGHRS and CDR2 YFSETQ. Trimming stripped 0 bases from V and 4 bases from J, with 5 bases between.

The rearrangement joins TRBV28 to TRBJ2-7; TRBD2 is a possible D gene (5 bases). The V and J ends lost 5 bases and 3 bases respectively, with 14 bases between them. In germline, CDR1 is MDHEN, CDR2 SYDVKM. This CDR3 has 14 residues. The CDR3 DNA sequence: TGTGCCAGCAGTGCCCCTCTAGCTGTCTACGAGCAGTACTTC. The encoded protein is CASSAPLAVYEQYF.

This clone was counted between two and nine times. The chain recombines TRBV5-6 with TRBJ2-7; tentatively, D is TRBD1 (5 bases). Trimming took 4 bases from V and 2 from J, leaving 16 bases between them. CDR3 length: 15 residues. Germline loops: CDR1 SGHDT, CDR2 YYEEEE. CDR3 loop: CASSQKRQGPYEQYF. CDR3 bases: TGTGCCAGCAGCCAGAAAAGGCAGGGCCCCTACGAGCAGTACTTC.

The chain couples TRBV7-9 to TRBJ2-7, with TRBD1 identical over 9 bases. Looked up from germline, CDR1 is SEHNR and CDR2 is FQNEAQ (reference sequence). The CDR3 has 15 amino acids. After removal of 4 bases from V and 4 bases from J, the junction contained 8 bases not matched to a gene. DNA of the CDR3: TGTGCCAGCAGCTCACCCGGGACAGGGATTTACGAGCAGTACTTC. Protein: CASSSPGTGIYEQYF.

V and J are TRBV2 and TRBJ2-1; D perhaps matches TRBD1 (5 bases). The V end was cut by 5 bases, the J end by 3 bases, with 14 bases between. The germline V gene has CDR1 SNHLY and CDR2 FYNNEI. CDR3 size: 15 residues. The CDR3 region is CASSSETVNYNEQFF. CDR3 coding DNA: TGTGCCAGCAGTTCCGAGACAGTGAACTACAATGAGCAGTTCTTC.